The rows below give T cell receptor beta chains drawn from one sample of a study of lymphopenia after photon versus proton radiotherapy. Sequencing was performed with immunoSEQ multiplex PCR; in TCRdb, only in-frame clones are kept and a portion is missing. The table shows 20,000 to 25,000 clones, with about 80% occurring only once. The source was peripheral blood, collected from a patient treated with photon-based radiotherapy. All receptors derive from a man in his forties or fifties with gastric cancer. CDR3s include the opening cysteine and the closing phenylalanine or tryptophan.

TRBJ2-5 TRBV13 CASSLGVSSGAETQYF
TRBJ2-1 TRBV5-1 CASSVGPGREQFF
TRBJ1-1 TRBV12-5 CASGLAYLAEAFF
TRBJ1-4 TRBV30 CAWERRTGAYEKLFF
TRBJ2-3 TRBV7-6 CASSLEGGARTDTQYF
TRBJ1-1 TRBV11-3 CASSHQGLRNTEAFF
TRBJ2-5 TRBV27 CASTAGASGETQYF
TRBJ1-2 TRBV15 CATSRDLAVDRGYTF
TRBJ1-3 TRBV23-1 CASRGTGGSTGNTIYF
TRBJ1-4 TRBV7-9 CASSLGQGNEKLFF
TRBJ2-2 TRBV5-1 CASSLAPRGGPGELFF
TRBJ2-6 TRBV5-4 CASSRVAGVGANVLTF
TRBJ2-1 TRBV5-4 CASSLETGGNEQFF